The rows below give T cell receptor beta chains drawn from one sample of a study of OX40 agonist ivuxolimab in advanced cancers. Measured with immunoSEQ multiplex PCR; TCRdb has only the in-frame clones, and not every one. The data contain 45,000 to 60,000 clones, about 85% of them singletons. Sequenced material: CD4+ or CD8+ T cells sorted from blood, taken in a trial of the OX40 agonist ivuxolimab. These TCRs come from an adult with an advanced solid tumor such as melanoma, head and neck, liver or kidney cancer. The CDR3 runs from the conserved cysteine through the conserved F or W. The order of the fields is clone size, CDR3 length, J gene, D gene, V gene, CDR3 DNA, CDR3 protein. The D gene is left open where the match is weak. Clone size, where shown, is once, few, many, or a class for clones that have expanded.

clone_size: -; cdr3_length: 17; j_call: TRBJ1-5; d_call: -; v_call: TRBV9; cdr3_nt: TGTGCCAGCAGCGTAGACGGGGGGGCCCCGGGGGCTCAGCCCCAGCATTTT; cdr3_aa: CASSVDGGAPGAQPQHF
clone_size: many; cdr3_length: 14; j_call: TRBJ1-6; d_call: TRBD1; v_call: TRBV6-1; cdr3_nt: TGTGCCAGTGCTACAGGGGGCGAAAATTCACCCCTCCACTTT; cdr3_aa: CASATGGENSPLHF
clone_size: few; cdr3_length: 17; j_call: TRBJ1-5; d_call: TRBD1; v_call: TRBV7-3; cdr3_nt: TGTGCCAGCAGTCTTGACAGGGAAAGGCATAGCAATCAGCCCCAGCATTTT; cdr3_aa: CASSLDRERHSNQPQHF
clone_size: once; cdr3_length: 19; j_call: TRBJ1-4; d_call: TRBD1; v_call: TRBV14; cdr3_nt: TGTGCCAGCAGCCAAGATGCGTCTCGAGGGGGCGCCTCTAATGAAAAACTGTTTTTT; cdr3_aa: CASSQDASRGGASNEKLFF
clone_size: -; cdr3_length: 18; j_call: TRBJ2-7; d_call: TRBD2; v_call: TRBV11-2; cdr3_nt: TGTGCCAGCAGCCCCCCCACTAGCGGGAGGCTCCAACCGTACGAGCAGTACTTC; cdr3_aa: CASSPPTSGRLQPYEQYF
clone_size: -; cdr3_length: 17; j_call: TRBJ2-1; d_call: TRBD1; v_call: TRBV19; cdr3_nt: TGTGCCAGTAGTTTAACAGGGGGCGATAGCTTGTACAATGAGCAGTTCTTC; cdr3_aa: CASSLTGGDSLYNEQFF
clone_size: -; cdr3_length: 14; j_call: TRBJ2-7; d_call: TRBD2; v_call: TRBV27; cdr3_nt: TGTGCCAGCAGTCTAGCGGGAGGTGCCTACGAGCAGTACTTC; cdr3_aa: CASSLAGGAYEQYF
clone_size: once; cdr3_length: 17; j_call: TRBJ2-6; d_call: -; v_call: TRBV7-9; cdr3_nt: TGTGCCAGCAGCTTAGGAATGGAGTACTCTGGGGCCAACGTCCTGACTTTC; cdr3_aa: CASSLGMEYSGANVLTF
clone_size: -; cdr3_length: 13; j_call: TRBJ2-7; d_call: -; v_call: TRBV28; cdr3_nt: TGTGCCAGCAGTTTCCCGTTTGGCGACGAGCAGTACTTC; cdr3_aa: CASSFPFGDEQYF
clone_size: -; cdr3_length: 15; j_call: TRBJ1-2; d_call: -; v_call: TRBV9; cdr3_nt: TGTGCCAGCAGCGGGCCCGGGGGCGAGGACTATGGCTACACCTTC; cdr3_aa: CASSGPGGEDYGYTF
clone_size: -; cdr3_length: 12; j_call: TRBJ1-5; d_call: TRBD1; v_call: TRBV19; cdr3_nt: TGTGCCAGTAGAGACAGGGGGGAGCCCCAGCATTTT; cdr3_aa: CASRDRGEPQHF
clone_size: -; cdr3_length: 14; j_call: TRBJ2-7; d_call: -; v_call: TRBV6-5; cdr3_nt: TGTGCCAGCAGCCCCGGCGGCCCTCTACGGGAGCAGTACTTC; cdr3_aa: CASSPGGPLREQYF
clone_size: -; cdr3_length: 11; j_call: TRBJ1-3; d_call: -; v_call: TRBV27; cdr3_nt: TGTGCCAGCAGCCTGGGAAACACCATATATTTT; cdr3_aa: CASSLGNTIYF
clone_size: medium-sized; cdr3_length: 14; j_call: TRBJ1-2; d_call: -; v_call: TRBV27; cdr3_nt: TGTGCCAGCAGTTTATCGCCAGCTCCCCTTGGCTACACCTTC; cdr3_aa: CASSLSPAPLGYTF
clone_size: -; cdr3_length: 14; j_call: TRBJ2-7; d_call: -; v_call: TRBV2; cdr3_nt: TGTGCCAGCAGTGTGGCAGGGACCTCCTACGAGCAGTACTTC; cdr3_aa: CASSVAGTSYEQYF
clone_size: -; cdr3_length: 14; j_call: TRBJ1-2; d_call: -; v_call: TRBV27; cdr3_nt: TGTGCCAGCAGTTTAGGCGGGACCACATATGGCTACACCTTC; cdr3_aa: CASSLGGTTYGYTF
clone_size: few; cdr3_length: 16; j_call: TRBJ1-4; d_call: -; v_call: TRBV5-1; cdr3_nt: TGCGCCAGCAGCTTGGGGGGAGACGCAACTAATGAAAAACTGTTTTTT; cdr3_aa: CASSLGGDATNEKLFF
clone_size: -; cdr3_length: 14; j_call: TRBJ2-5; d_call: TRBD1; v_call: TRBV7-9; cdr3_nt: TGTGCCAGCAGCTTCGTGACAGGGGTAGAGACCCAGTACTTC; cdr3_aa: CASSFVTGVETQYF
clone_size: -; cdr3_length: 12; j_call: TRBJ2-7; d_call: -; v_call: TRBV7-9; cdr3_nt: TGTGCCAGCAGCTTCCAGGGGGGGGAGCAGTACTTC; cdr3_aa: CASSFQGGEQYF
clone_size: few; cdr3_length: 15; j_call: TRBJ2-2; d_call: -; v_call: TRBV2; cdr3_nt: TGTGCCAGCAGTGAAGAGCGGGCAACTACCGGGGAGCTGTTTTTT; cdr3_aa: CASSEERATTGELFF
clone_size: -; cdr3_length: 13; j_call: TRBJ2-7; d_call: TRBD1; v_call: TRBV7-7; cdr3_nt: TGTGCTAGCAGCGAGGGACAGGGGGGCGAGCAGTACTTC; cdr3_aa: CASSEGQGGEQYF
clone_size: -; cdr3_length: 14; j_call: TRBJ2-7; d_call: TRBD2; v_call: TRBV5-4; cdr3_nt: TGTGCCAGCAGCCCGGGGACTAGCGGCTACGAGCAGTACTTC; cdr3_aa: CASSPGTSGYEQYF
clone_size: -; cdr3_length: 14; j_call: TRBJ2-5; d_call: TRBD1; v_call: TRBV30; cdr3_nt: TGTGCCTGGAGTAGTGCAGGGGGCGAAGAGACCCAGTACTTC; cdr3_aa: CAWSSAGGEETQYF
clone_size: -; cdr3_length: 16; j_call: TRBJ2-5; d_call: -; v_call: TRBV28; cdr3_nt: TGTGCCAGCAGTTTACGCGAAGGGAATTTTGACGAGACCCAGTACTTC; cdr3_aa: CASSLREGNFDETQYF
clone_size: -; cdr3_length: 13; j_call: TRBJ2-5; d_call: -; v_call: TRBV6-1; cdr3_nt: TGTGCCAGCAGTGCTTGGGACGGAGAGACCCAGTACTTC; cdr3_aa: CASSAWDGETQYF
clone_size: -; cdr3_length: 15; j_call: TRBJ2-7; d_call: -; v_call: TRBV5-1; cdr3_nt: TGCGCCAGCAGCTTGGGCGTCGACAGCCTCTACGAGCAGTACTTC; cdr3_aa: CASSLGVDSLYEQYF
clone_size: -; cdr3_length: 14; j_call: TRBJ2-7; d_call: TRBD1; v_call: TRBV4-1; cdr3_nt: TGCGCCAGCAGCCTTTACGACAGGGATGGCGAGCAGTACTTC; cdr3_aa: CASSLYDRDGEQYF
clone_size: -; cdr3_length: 13; j_call: TRBJ1-4; d_call: -; v_call: TRBV9; cdr3_nt: TGTGCCAGCAGCGTCAGGGGCGGGGAAAAACTGTTTTTT; cdr3_aa: CASSVRGGEKLFF
clone_size: -; cdr3_length: 14; j_call: TRBJ2-5; d_call: -; v_call: TRBV5-1; cdr3_nt: TGCGCCAGCAGCTCCTATTCCGGGCAAGAGACCCAGTACTTC; cdr3_aa: CASSSYSGQETQYF
clone_size: -; cdr3_length: 16; j_call: TRBJ1-4; d_call: TRBD1; v_call: TRBV7-9; cdr3_nt: TGTGCCAGCAGCCGATCCCGACAGGGGGAGGATGAAAAACTGTTTTTT; cdr3_aa: CASSRSRQGEDEKLFF
clone_size: -; cdr3_length: 14; j_call: TRBJ2-7; d_call: -; v_call: TRBV7-8; cdr3_nt: TGTGCCAGCAGCTTAGGGGGGGGCCCCTACGAGCAGTACTTC; cdr3_aa: CASSLGGGPYEQYF
clone_size: -; cdr3_length: 12; j_call: TRBJ2-7; d_call: -; v_call: TRBV6-6; cdr3_nt: TGTGCCAGCAGTTACCGCTCCTACGAGCAGTACTTC; cdr3_aa: CASSYRSYEQYF
clone_size: -; cdr3_length: 14; j_call: TRBJ2-7; d_call: -; v_call: TRBV7-8; cdr3_nt: TGTGCCAGCAGCTTAGTCAGCGGAGAATACGAGCAGTACTTC; cdr3_aa: CASSLVSGEYEQYF
clone_size: -; cdr3_length: 19; j_call: TRBJ2-1; d_call: TRBD2; v_call: TRBV6-4; cdr3_nt: TGTGCCAGTGAGGGGGGGGTTTGGACCCGGACTAGCGGGTTGAATGAGCAGTTCTTC; cdr3_aa: CASEGGVWTRTSGLNEQFF
clone_size: -; cdr3_length: 16; j_call: TRBJ2-5; d_call: -; v_call: TRBV27; cdr3_nt: TGTGCCAGCAGTTTATCGAAGGGTTTCGTGATCCAGGCCCAGTACTTC; cdr3_aa: CASSLSKGFVIQAQYF
clone_size: -; cdr3_length: 13; j_call: TRBJ2-1; d_call: TRBD1; v_call: TRBV6-5; cdr3_nt: TGTGCCAGCAGTTGGGACAGCAAGGCTGAGCAGTTCTTC; cdr3_aa: CASSWDSKAEQFF
clone_size: -; cdr3_length: 14; j_call: TRBJ2-7; d_call: TRBD1; v_call: TRBV19; cdr3_nt: TGTGCCAGTAGTCCGGGACAGGGGACCTACGAGCAGTACTTC; cdr3_aa: CASSPGQGTYEQYF
clone_size: once; cdr3_length: 15; j_call: TRBJ2-3; d_call: TRBD1; v_call: TRBV4-1; cdr3_nt: TGCGCCAGCAGCCCCGGGACAGAATTCACAGATACGCAGTATTTT; cdr3_aa: CASSPGTEFTDTQYF
clone_size: -; cdr3_length: 15; j_call: TRBJ2-3; d_call: -; v_call: TRBV6-5; cdr3_nt: TGTGCCAGCAGTAAACCCGGGGGCACCACAGATACGCAGTATTTT; cdr3_aa: CASSKPGGTTDTQYF
clone_size: -; cdr3_length: 15; j_call: TRBJ2-1; d_call: -; v_call: TRBV9; cdr3_nt: TGTGCCAGCAGCGTAGAGGGGACGGATACCAATGAGCAGTTCTTC; cdr3_aa: CASSVEGTDTNEQFF
clone_size: -; cdr3_length: 15; j_call: TRBJ2-5; d_call: -; v_call: TRBV7-3; cdr3_nt: TGTGCCAGCAGCTTAATGGGCGGGCGACAAGAGACCCAGTACTTC; cdr3_aa: CASSLMGGRQETQYF
clone_size: -; cdr3_length: 16; j_call: TRBJ2-1; d_call: TRBD2; v_call: TRBV9; cdr3_nt: TGTGCCAGCAGCCCCTCGACTAGCGGGGGTTACAATGAGCAGTTCTTC; cdr3_aa: CASSPSTSGGYNEQFF
clone_size: -; cdr3_length: 14; j_call: TRBJ1-2; d_call: -; v_call: TRBV27; cdr3_nt: TGTGCCAGCAGTTCCCTTTACGGAATAAATGGCTACACCTTC; cdr3_aa: CASSSLYGINGYTF
clone_size: -; cdr3_length: 14; j_call: TRBJ1-3; d_call: -; v_call: TRBV7-6; cdr3_nt: TGTGCCAGCAGCTTATCAGGGGCTGGAAACACCATATATTTT; cdr3_aa: CASSLSGAGNTIYF
clone_size: -; cdr3_length: 13; j_call: TRBJ2-1; d_call: TRBD1; v_call: TRBV27; cdr3_nt: TGTGCCAGCACCCCGAGGACAGGGAATGAGCAGTTCTTC; cdr3_aa: CASTPRTGNEQFF
clone_size: -; cdr3_length: 14; j_call: TRBJ2-7; d_call: TRBD1; v_call: TRBV18; cdr3_nt: TGTGCCAGCTCACCGCGACAGGGCTTGTACGAGCAGTACTTC; cdr3_aa: CASSPRQGLYEQYF
clone_size: -; cdr3_length: 16; j_call: TRBJ2-7; d_call: TRBD2; v_call: TRBV2; cdr3_nt: TGTGCCAGCAGTGAAGCCAGGACTAGCGATTCCTACGAGCAGTACTTC; cdr3_aa: CASSEARTSDSYEQYF
clone_size: -; cdr3_length: 15; j_call: TRBJ2-3; d_call: TRBD1; v_call: TRBV9; cdr3_nt: TGTGCCAGCAGCGTGGGGACAGGGGCGGCAGATACGCAGTATTTT; cdr3_aa: CASSVGTGAADTQYF
clone_size: -; cdr3_length: 16; j_call: TRBJ2-7; d_call: -; v_call: TRBV18; cdr3_nt: TGTGCCAGCTCACCGGGGGAACAGGGAGTTTCCTACGAGCAGTACTTC; cdr3_aa: CASSPGEQGVSYEQYF
clone_size: -; cdr3_length: 17; j_call: TRBJ2-2; d_call: TRBD2; v_call: TRBV9; cdr3_nt: TGTGCCAGCAGCGCCTCAGGGCGGGGGGGTGCCACCGGGGAGCTGTTTTTT; cdr3_aa: CASSASGRGGATGELFF
clone_size: once; cdr3_length: 14; j_call: TRBJ2-1; d_call: -; v_call: TRBV6-1; cdr3_nt: TGTGCCAGCAGTGAAATCGCCGTGGGCGATGAGCAGTTCTTC; cdr3_aa: CASSEIAVGDEQFF
clone_size: -; cdr3_length: 14; j_call: TRBJ1-5; d_call: -; v_call: TRBV19; cdr3_nt: TGTGCCAGTAGTATATGGGGTAGCAATCAGCCCCAGCATTTT; cdr3_aa: CASSIWGSNQPQHF
clone_size: -; cdr3_length: 15; j_call: TRBJ2-1; d_call: -; v_call: TRBV6-4; cdr3_nt: TGTGCCAGCAGTGAATCGGACACCTCGGTCTATGAGCAGTTCTTC; cdr3_aa: CASSESDTSVYEQFF
clone_size: -; cdr3_length: 13; j_call: TRBJ2-1; d_call: -; v_call: TRBV6-1; cdr3_nt: TGTGCCAGCATAAGACCCAGTCACAATGAGCAGTTCTTC; cdr3_aa: CASIRPSHNEQFF
clone_size: few; cdr3_length: 13; j_call: TRBJ1-5; d_call: -; v_call: TRBV2; cdr3_nt: TGTGCCAGCAGGGAAGCAGGCAATCAGCCCCAGCATTTT; cdr3_aa: CASREAGNQPQHF